Many counts were recorded for the clone carrying this T cell receptor (beta chain). Synthesis of cDNA used 5'RACE (with 10-nucleotide random UMIs). TCRdb re-called the 5' RACE reads with MiXCR, one entry per CDR3 protein. The sample holds some 100,000 distinct CDR3 sequences, around 14% seen once. Time point meaning: longitudinal time-point 2. The data were taken from a study of neurological immune-mediated disorders. The germline CDR1 and CDR2 sequences are SGHRS and YFSETQ. V was cut by 4 bases and J by 2 bases, with 14 bases left in between. CDR3 length: 15 amino acids. This receptor was obtained from a female donor with HTLV-1-associated myelopathy (HAM/TSP). The sample was PBMCs. The V and J genes are TRBV5-1 and TRBJ2-3; D tentatively fits TRBD1 or TRBD2 (5 bases each). CDR3 DNA sequence: TGCGCCAGCAGCACCATAATCGGGACCACAGATACGCAGTATTTT. Translated: CASSTIIGTTDTQYF. The whole variable domain, filled in from reference TRBV5-1 and TRBJ2-3, reads KAGVTQTPRYLIKTRGQQVTLSCSPISGHRSVSWYQQTPGQGLQFLFEYFSETQRNKGNFPGRFSGRQFSNSRSEMNVSTLELGDSALYLCASSTIIGTTDTQYFGPGTRLTVL.